This TCR beta chain was profiled in a study of T cells of healthy individuals. With 6 bases removed from V and 0 bases from J, the gap between germline ends came to 16 bases. The CDR3 loop spans 16 amino acids. Looked up from germline, CDR1 is ENHRY and CDR2 is SYGVKD. In TCRdb, the 5' RACE reads were re-called with MiXCR into one record per CDR3 protein. The sample contains tens of thousands of distinct CDR3 sequences, around 15% of which appear only once. The chain couples TRBV10-3 to TRBJ2-3; D is perhaps TRBD2 (6 bases). The TCR comes from a human donor in good health. CDR3 in amino acids: CAIRSASALSTDTQYF. The CDR3 nucleotides are TGTGCCATCAGATCTGCTAGCGCCTTAAGCACAGATACGCAGTATTTT.